What follows is one T cell receptor beta chain and its context. What it recognizes is unknown. Clones were read by immunoSEQ multiplex PCR, and TCRdb kept only the in-frame ones, dropping some. This sample yields some 100,000 clones, of which about 90% are seen a single time; roughly 0.069% belongs to the top ten. This sample stems from a study of graft-versus-host responses after intestinal transplantation. Study-level results: In recipient marrow, GvH clones were found, and some appeared first in ileum or blood.

CDR1 is MGHRA and CDR2 is YSYEKL in the germline V gene. Trimming removed 8 bases from V and 0 bases from J; junction bases left unmatched: 13. The CDR3 loop spans 19 amino acids. The material sequenced was unstimulated CD8+ T cells sorted from spleen or lymph node cells, taken before transplant. The source is a human donor who was the organ donor for an intestinal transplant. The V call is TRBV4-1, the J call TRBJ2-3; 14 bases line up with TRBD2. For the CDR3, the DNA is TGCGCCAGCTCTCCGGGACTAGCGGGGGCCTGGCACAGCACAGATACGCAGTATTTT. This sequence encodes CASSPGLAGAWHSTDTQYF.